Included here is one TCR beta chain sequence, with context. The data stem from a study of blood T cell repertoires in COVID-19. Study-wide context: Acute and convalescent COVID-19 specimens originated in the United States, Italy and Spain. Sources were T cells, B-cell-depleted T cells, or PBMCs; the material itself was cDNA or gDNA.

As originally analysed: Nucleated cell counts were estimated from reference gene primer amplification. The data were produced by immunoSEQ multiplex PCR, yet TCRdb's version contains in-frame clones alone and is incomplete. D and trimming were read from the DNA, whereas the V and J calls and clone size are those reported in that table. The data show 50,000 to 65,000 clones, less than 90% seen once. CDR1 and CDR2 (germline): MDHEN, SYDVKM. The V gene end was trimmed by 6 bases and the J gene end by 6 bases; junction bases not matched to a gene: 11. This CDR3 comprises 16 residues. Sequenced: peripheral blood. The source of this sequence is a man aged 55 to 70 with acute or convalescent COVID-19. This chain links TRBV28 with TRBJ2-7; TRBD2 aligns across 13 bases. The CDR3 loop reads CASSQGLAGSLSEQYF. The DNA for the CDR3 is TGTGCCAGCAGCCAGGGACTAGCGGGAAGCCTCTCCGAGCAGTACTTC.